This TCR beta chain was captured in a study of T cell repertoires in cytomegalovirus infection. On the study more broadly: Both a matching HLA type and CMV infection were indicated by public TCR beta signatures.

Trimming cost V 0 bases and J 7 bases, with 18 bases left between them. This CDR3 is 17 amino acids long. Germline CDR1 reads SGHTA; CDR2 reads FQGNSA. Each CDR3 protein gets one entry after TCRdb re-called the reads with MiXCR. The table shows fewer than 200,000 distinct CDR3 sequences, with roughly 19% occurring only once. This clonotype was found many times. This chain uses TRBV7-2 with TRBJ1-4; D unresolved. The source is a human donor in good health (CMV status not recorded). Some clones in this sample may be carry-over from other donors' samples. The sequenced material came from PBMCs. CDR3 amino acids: CASSLAPGLGPGEKLFF. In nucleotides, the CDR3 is TGTGCCAGCAGCTTAGCCCCGGGTTTAGGGCCCGGTGAAAAACTGTTTTTT. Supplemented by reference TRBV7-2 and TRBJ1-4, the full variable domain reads GAGVSQSPSNKVTEKGKDVELRCDPISGHTALYWYRQSLGQGLEFLIYFQGNSAPDKSGLPSDRFSAERTGGSVSTLTIQRTQQEDSAVYLCASSLAPGLGPGEKLFFGSGTQLSVL.